The entry below gives a single TCR beta chain sequence along with its context. V shed 5 bases and J shed 4 bases, with 15 bases lying between them. CDR3 length: 14 residues. Germline V gene lookup returns CDR1 SGHNT and CDR2 YYREEE (reference sequence). The data stem from a study of blood T cell repertoires in COVID-19. Study overall: COVID-19 samples, acute and convalescent, were from the United States, Italy and Spain.

In the study's own analysis: Counts of nucleated cells, estimated from reference gene primer amplification, were obtained. Profiled with immunoSEQ multiplex PCR; TCRdb holds only in-frame clones, not every one. V and J calls plus clone size are reproduced from that table; the DNA served to infer D and trimming. The sample consists of 23,000 or so clones, 90% to 95% of them appearing once. The rearrangement links TRBV5-4 to TRBJ2-5; a possible D gene is TRBD2 (6 bases). The receptor was derived from a woman aged 45-65 years with active COVID-19. The sample consisted of peripheral blood. The CDR3 DNA reads as TGTGCCAGCAGGGAAGGGACTGTTCGAGAGACCCAGTACTTC. Translated: CASREGTVRETQYF.